This T cell receptor (beta chain) was profiled in a study of regulatory T cells in long-lasting Graves disease. CDR3 regions were amplified by Arm-PCR using iRepertoire HTBI primers to build TCR beta libraries. One entry per CDR3 protein, called by TCRdb with MiXCR from the multiplex PCR reads. The sample lists under 800,000 distinct CDR3 sequences; roughly 16% were seen once. Time point: newly diagnosed GD, antithyroid drugs for less than 3 months. RNA isolated from PBMCs was used to make the TCR library. American Thyroid Association guidelines defined how Graves' disease was diagnosed. This clonotype has only a few counts. The V segment lost 4 bases and the J segment 1 base; nucleotides outside the gene matches: 8. This CDR3 is built from 16 residues. Germline lookup yields CDR1 SGHRS and CDR2 YFSETQ. These data are also associated with another study on T cells in Graves' hyperthyroidism and ophthalmopathy. That paper notes: Aged 18 to 65, the patients had hyperthyroidism that was newly diagnosed and had lasted under 2 months. The model predicted ophthalmopathy a median roughly six months before onset.

V usage is TRBV5-1 and J usage is TRBJ1-1, with TRBD1 identical over 9 bases. This TCR derives from a woman aged 25 to 39 with Graves disease. This sample comprised peripheral blood mononuclear cells (PBMCs), obtained at new diagnosis, from a patient treated with antithyroid drugs. The CDR3 nucleotides read TGCGCCAGCAGCCTACAACAGGGGGCGAAGAACACTGAAGCTTTCTTT. Protein sequence: CASSLQQGAKNTEAFF. Full variable domain (remainder filled in from reference TRBV5-1 and TRBJ1-1): KAGVTQTPRYLIKTRGQQVTLSCSPISGHRSVSWYQQTPGQGLQFLFEYFSETQRNKGNFPGRFSGRQFSNSRSEMNVSTLELGDSALYLCASSLQQGAKNTEAFFGQGTRLTVV.